Reported below is one TCR beta chain. What it binds is unknown. The sample belongs to a study of radiotherapy plus CTLA-4 blockade in lung cancer. Across the whole study: For less than 20% of patients, objective responses occurred, and roughly 30% had disease control.

The germline CDR1 and CDR2 sequences are SGHKS and YYEKEE (reference sequence). The V segment lost 0 bases and the J segment 4 bases; nucleotides outside the gene matches: 8. CDR3 length: 16 amino acids. The table came from immunoSEQ multiplex PCR; TCRdb's copy has only in-frame clones and leaves some out. The sample shows roughly 97,000 clones, roughly 74% of them seen only once. Study-wide results and limits: In blood, tumor-derived TCR clones expanded after radiotherapy plus ipilimumab.

J is TRBJ2-5 and V is TRBV5-5, with 8 positions matching TRBD1. This receptor was taken from a human donor with non-small cell lung cancer who had a partial response to radiotherapy plus ipilimumab. Some clones in this sample may be carry-over from other donors' samples. The sample in question was peripheral blood, obtained from a patient treated with radiotherapy plus ipilimumab. The CDR3 spells CASSLAAGQVRETQYF. Here the CDR3 DNA reads TGTGCCAGCAGCTTGGCCGCGGGACAGGTCCGAGAGACCCAGTACTTC.